The 10 T cell receptor beta chains reported below all come from one sample, sequenced in a study of metastatic and nonmetastatic thyroid tumors. Using MiXCR, TCRdb re-called clones from the PCR reads. This table has tens of thousands of clones, 22% appearing once. Patients were all untreated before their thyroid surgery. Specimen: blood. Source of these receptors: a male donor with papillary thyroid cancer or a benign thyroid nodule (not recorded which). Some clones in this sample may be carry-over from other donors' samples.

This clone has a handful of counts. This sequence joins TRBV3-1 and TRBJ2-2; the match to TRBD2 covers 11 bases. CDR1 LGHDT and CDR2 YNNKEL come from the germline V gene (reference sequence). V was clipped by 4 bases and J by 2 bases; unmatched bases: 15. The CDR3 length is 20 residues. CDR3 coding DNA: TGTGCCAGCAGCCCTACGGGACTAGCGGAATCAAATTTCAACACCGGGGAGCTGTTTTTT. Its protein is CASSPTGLAESNFNTGELFF. Full variable domain (outside the CDR3, taken from reference TRBV3-1 and TRBJ2-2): DTAVSQTPKYLVTQMGNDKSIKCEQNLGHDTMYWYKQDSKKFLKIMFSYNNKELIINETVPNRFSPKSPDKAHLNLHINSLELGDSAVYFCASSPTGLAESNFNTGELFFGEGSRLTVL.

The chain joins TRBV20-1 to TRBJ2-7, with 10 bases matching TRBD2. This CDR3 has 14 residues. Germline CDR1 DFQATT, CDR2 SNEGSKA (reference sequence). V was clipped by 3 bases and J by 4 bases; unmatched bases: 6. CDR3 amino acids: CSASYGTSEYEQYF. In nucleotides, the CDR3 is TGCAGTGCTAGTTACGGGACTAGCGAGTACGAGCAGTACTTC.

In this sample, this clone turned up many times. The genes are TRBV25-1 and TRBJ1-4, with unresolved D. V dropped 3 bases and J dropped 6 bases, with 14 bases sitting between them. CDR3 length equals 15 residues. CDR1 is MGHDK and CDR2 is SYGVNS in the germline V gene. In DNA form, the CDR3 reads TGTGCCAGCAGTGACCCCAAGGAGCTAGATGAAAAACTGTTTTTT. It yields the protein CASSDPKELDEKLFF.

This chain uses TRBV19 with TRBJ1-5; 7 nucleotides line up with TRBD1. After removal of 1 base from V and 0 bases from J, the junction contained 12 bases not matched to a gene. Germline V gene sequence: CDR1 LNHDA, CDR2 SQIVND (reference sequence). The CDR3 extends over 19 amino acids. The CDR3 DNA reads TGTGCCAGTAGTATAGTAGGCAGGGGGGGATCTAATAGCAATCAGCCCCAGCATTTT. Protein sequence: CASSIVGRGGSNSNQPQHF.

The chain has TRBV28 and TRBJ2-7, with 10 bases lining up with TRBD1. This CDR3 has 15 amino acids. Germline values: CDR1 MDHEN, CDR2 SYDVKM. V gave up 5 bases and J gave up 9 bases; unmatched junction bases: 13. The CDR3: CASSPGTGDTNGQYF. The CDR3, as DNA: TGTGCCAGCAGTCCCGGGACAGGGGATACCAACGGGCAGTACTTC.

Concerning this clone itself: The final CDR3 position lacks the conserved phenylalanine or tryptophan, pointing to a likely read error. The chain recombines TRBV6-1 with TRBJ1-1; the match to TRBD1 covers 9 bases. This CDR3 has 15 residues. Germline-derived CDR1 and CDR2 are MNHNS and SASEGT. With 7 bases clipped from V and 4 bases from J, the junction kept 10 bases outside the gene matches. CDR3 coding DNA: TGTGCCAGCACCCTTAGAGTGACAGGGGGCACTGAAGCTTTCTCT. Translation gives CASTLRVTGGTEAFS.

This clone showed up many times. V usage is TRBV4-2 and J usage is TRBJ1-5, with 7 bases aligning to TRBD1. The CDR3 length is 15 residues. With V trimmed by 0 bases and J by 6 bases, 5 bases remained unmatched. Per the germline V gene, CDR1 is LGHNA and CDR2 is YNFKEQ. The CDR3 region has the DNA TGTGCCAGCAGCCAAGACAGGACAGGTTCTCAGCCCCAGCATTTT. Protein product: CASSQDRTGSQPQHF.

V is TRBV5-4 and J is TRBJ2-7; D gene ambiguous. The CDR3 has 13 residues. Germline-derived CDR1 and CDR2 are SGHNT and YYREEE (reference sequence). V was pared by 4 bases and J by 6 bases, with 14 bases between. The CDR3: CASSNTAGVEQYF. The CDR3, as DNA: TGTGCCAGCAGCAACACGGCTGGCGTCGAGCAGTACTTC. The whole variable domain, filled in from reference TRBV5-4 and TRBJ2-7, reads ETGVTQSPTHLIKTRGQQVTLRCSSQSGHNTVSWYQQALGQGPQFIFQYYREEENGRGNFPPRFSGLQFPNYSSELNVNALELDDSALYLCASSNTAGVEQYFGPGTRLTVT.

This clone was recorded a few times. Germline and junction disagree at one end, which may indicate a read error. The genes are TRBV10-1 and TRBJ2-5; no definite D call. Germline V gene lookup returns CDR1 WNHNN and CDR2 SYGVQD (reference sequence). The CDR3 is 13 amino acids. The CDR3 spells CANSEPYLETQYF. CDR3 in DNA: TGCGCCAACAGTGAGCCTTATCTGGAGACCCAGTACTTC.

This clone occurred a few times. The chain couples TRBV6-1 to TRBJ1-6; D not certain. V shed 3 bases and J shed 2 bases, with 11 bases lying between them. Germline values: CDR1 MNHNS, CDR2 SASEGT. The CDR3 totals 16 residues. The CDR3 DNA sequence: TGTGCCAGCAGTGAGGAGAGGGCAACCTATAATTCACCCCTCCACTTT. Its translation is CASSEERATYNSPLHF.